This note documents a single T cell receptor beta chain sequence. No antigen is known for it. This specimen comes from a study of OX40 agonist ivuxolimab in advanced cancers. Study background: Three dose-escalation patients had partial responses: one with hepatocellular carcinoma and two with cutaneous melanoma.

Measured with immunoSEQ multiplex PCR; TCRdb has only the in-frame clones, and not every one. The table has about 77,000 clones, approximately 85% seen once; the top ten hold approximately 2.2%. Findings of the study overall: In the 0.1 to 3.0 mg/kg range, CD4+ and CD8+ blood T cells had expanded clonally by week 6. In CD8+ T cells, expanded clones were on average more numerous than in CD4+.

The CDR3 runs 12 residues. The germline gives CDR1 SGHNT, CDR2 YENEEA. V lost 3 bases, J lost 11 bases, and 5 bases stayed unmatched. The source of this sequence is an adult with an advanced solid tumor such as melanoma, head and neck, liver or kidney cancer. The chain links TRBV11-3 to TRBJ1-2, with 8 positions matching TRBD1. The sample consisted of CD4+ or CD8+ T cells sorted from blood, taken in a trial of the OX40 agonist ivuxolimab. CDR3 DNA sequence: TGTGCCAGCAGCTTGGACAGGGTTTGGTACACCTTC. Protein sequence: CASSLDRVWYTF.